Listed here are 15 T cell receptor beta chains from one sample, sequenced in a study of T-cell reconstitution after alpha-beta-depleted transplantation in children listed by TCRdb under 2016. The library was made by PCR. For sequencing, an Illumina HiSeq 2500 was employed. Molecular barcoding was employed in the preparation of TCR libraries, with unique molecular identifiers being used to normalize TCRbeta repertoire quantification. TCRdb reprocessing: public reads trimmed at Q25 with fastp, clones called with MiXCR, in-frame beta chains kept. Each entry is one CDR3 protein sequence, shown with its most common DNA and genes. The sample profile shows 200,000 or so distinct CDR3 sequences; 6.3% of them were found once. The top ten clonotypes cover 4.5% to 5.5% of the sample. What this sample's treatment or condition label stands for: allogeneic hematopoietic cell transplantation with graft depleted of TCRalphabeta T cells and CD19 B cells.

The source was PBMCs, collected before TCRalphabeta/CD19-depleted stem cell transplant. Receptor source: a girl in the first two years of life with combined immunodeficiency, due to receive a stem cell transplant.

This clonotype was observed at least ten times. This chain uses TRBV2 with TRBJ2-1; D possibly corresponds to TRBD1 (6 bases). Germline V gene lookup returns CDR1 SNHLY and CDR2 FYNNEI. The CDR3 runs 13 residues. V was pared by 7 bases and J by 5 bases, with 12 bases between. CDR3 loop: CASKQQGDNEQFF. The CDR3 bases are TGTGCCAGCAAGCAACAGGGAGACAATGAGCAGTTCTTC. Full variable domain (outside the CDR3, taken from reference TRBV2 and TRBJ2-1): EPEVTQTPSHQVTQMGQEVILRCVPISNHLYFYWYRQILGQKVEFLVSFYNNEISEKSEIFDDQFSVERPDGSNFTLKIRSTKLEDSAMYFCASKQQGDNEQFFGPGTRLTVL.

This clonotype came up many times. The CDR3 DNA reads as TGTGCCAGCAGCGTAGCTAGGGACAGGGCCCGACCTTACTCCTACAATGAGCAGTTCTTC. It is translated as CASSVARDRARPYSYNEQFF. The V and J genes are TRBV9 and TRBJ2-1; 9 bases align to TRBD1. Germline-derived CDR1 and CDR2 are SGDLS and YYNGEE. The V gene end was trimmed by 0 bases and the J gene end by 0 bases; junction bases not matched to a gene: 13. The CDR3 has 20 amino acids.

There are many counts of this clonotype. This rearrangement joins TRBV12-3 or TRBV12-4 to TRBJ2-3; no firm D call. The V gene lost 10 bases and the J gene lost 8 bases, with 13 bases spanning the gap. This CDR3 is built from 11 residues. The DNA for the CDR3 is TGTGCCATCCAGGTCGGCCTTACGCAGTATTTT. It yields the protein CAIQVGLTQYF.

The V and J genes are TRBV7-2 and TRBJ2-7; 11 nucleotides match TRBD2. This CDR3 is 16 amino acids long. Germline CDR1 reads SGHTA; CDR2 reads FQGNSA. After removal of 0 bases from V and 1 base from J, the junction contained 2 bases not matched to a gene. CDR3 amino acids: CASSLATSGVSYEQYF. CDR3 nucleotides: TGTGCCAGCAGCTTAGCGACTAGCGGGGTTTCCTACGAGCAGTACTTC.

This clonotype was detected ten times or more. The rearrangement uses TRBV7-9 and TRBJ2-7, with 8 bases that match TRBD1. The V and J ends lost 5 bases and 7 bases, in that order; junction bases with no gene match: 10. CDR1 and CDR2 (germline): SEHNR, FQNEAQ (reference sequence). The CDR3 covers 14 residues. This CDR3 is CASSRTGRKVEQYF. In DNA, the CDR3 is TGTGCCAGCAGCCGGACAGGGAGAAAGGTGGAGCAGTACTTC.

This clonotype was seen many times. The V gene is TRBV7-9, the J gene TRBJ2-3, with TRBD2 matching 7 bases. CDR3 length: 15 amino acids. Germline values: CDR1 SEHNR, CDR2 FQNEAQ (reference sequence). The J segment lost 1 base and the V segment lost 8 bases, leaving 9 bases of the junction unmatched. The CDR3, as DNA: TGTGCCAGCGCGAATGAGGGGAGGGGCACAGATACGCAGTATTTT. The encoded protein is CASANEGRGTDTQYF.

With respect to this clonotype: A read error may explain this, as a much larger clone is one base away. This chain connects TRBV9 to TRBJ2-3; the match to TRBD1 covers 11 bases. Germline CDR1 SGDLS, CDR2 YYNGEE. There are 17 residues in the CDR3. CDR3 nucleotide sequence: TGTGCCAGCAGTAGAAGGGACAGGGGGGTCTACACATATACGCAGTATTTT. It codes for CASSRRDRGVYTYTQYF.

This clonotype has ten or more counts. The gene calls are TRBV5-1 and TRBJ2-1; 8 bases agree with TRBD2. CDR3 length: 15 residues. V trimming: 2 bases; J trimming: 7 bases; junction bases outside the gene matches: 8. From germline, CDR1 is SGHRS and CDR2 YFSETQ. CDR3 DNA: TGCGCCAGCAGCTTCAGCGGGAGTAGGCCTAATGAGCAGTTCTTC. It yields the protein CASSFSGSRPNEQFF.

V is TRBV5-1 and J is TRBJ2-6; D unresolved. Looked up from germline, CDR1 is SGHRS and CDR2 is YFSETQ. The V and J ends lost 4 bases and 2 bases respectively, with 7 bases between them. This CDR3 has 14 amino acids. The CDR3 DNA is TGCGCCAGCAGCCTCGAGGCTGGGGCCAACGTCCTGACTTTC. This sequence encodes CASSLEAGANVLTF.

This clonotype was counted at least ten times. This chain's CDR3 is CASLALTNEGNEQFF. The CDR3 bases are TGTGCCAGCCTGGCCCTTACCAATGAGGGCAATGAGCAGTTCTTC. The chain uses TRBV28 and TRBJ2-1, with a possible D match to TRBD2 (5 bases). Trimming pared 8 bases from V and 6 bases from J, leaving 20 bases between. The CDR3 has 15 amino acids. The germline gives CDR1 MDHEN, CDR2 SYDVKM.

This clonotype appeared many times. The genes are TRBV5-6 and TRBJ2-4, with D tentatively TRBD1 (6 bases). Trimming cost V 3 bases and J 1 base, with 14 bases left between them. The CDR3 spans 16 residues. Germline V CDR1 and CDR2: SGHDT, YYEEEE. CDR3 protein: CASSSGTGRAKNIQYF. In nucleotides, the CDR3 is TGTGCCAGCAGCTCGGGAACAGGGCGGGCCAAAAACATTCAGTACTTC.

This clonotype was observed a handful of times. The chain is built from TRBV4-2 and TRBJ2-1, with 12 bases that match TRBD2. Per germline, CDR1 LGHNA and CDR2 YNFKEQ. V shed 4 bases, J shed 3 bases, and the junction held 4 bases outside the gene matches. The CDR3 runs to 16 residues. This chain's CDR3 is CASSPRTSGVYNEQFF. In DNA form, the CDR3 reads TGTGCCAGCAGCCCTAGGACTAGCGGGGTCTACAATGAGCAGTTCTTC.

This clonotype was detected many times. As DNA, the CDR3 is TGTGCCATCAGTGAGATACTAGCGGGAGCGGGCGGTAATGAGCAGTTCTTC. Translated: CAISEILAGAGGNEQFF. V is TRBV10-3 and J is TRBJ2-1; 11 bases line up with TRBD2. V gave up 2 bases and J gave up 7 bases; unmatched junction bases: 10. The germline gives CDR1 ENHRY, CDR2 SYGVKD. This CDR3 has 17 amino acids.

This clonotype has a count of ten or more. The rearrangement links TRBV29-1 to TRBJ2-2, with 8 bases matching TRBD2. V dropped 4 bases and J dropped 0; count of bases not matched to a gene: 4. Germline CDR1 is SQVTM and CDR2 is ANQGSEA. The CDR3 runs to 15 residues. CDR3 bases: TGCAGCGTTGCGGGAGGGAGGGCGAACACCGGGGAGCTGTTTTTT. Translated, it gives CSVAGGRANTGELFF.

In this sample, this clonotype turned up many times. V is TRBV7-3 and J is TRBJ2-7; D possibly corresponds to TRBD2 (6 bases). The CDR3 runs 19 residues. Trimming shortened V by 5 bases and J by 0 bases, and 26 bases separated the two germline ends. Germline CDR1 and CDR2: SGHTA and FQGTGA. CDR3 bases: TGTGCCAGCAGCCCAAGCCGTCTCACTAGCCGATCTTACTCCTACGAGCAGTACTTC. This encodes CASSPSRLTSRSYSYEQYF. Based on the CDR3 plus reference TRBV7-3 and TRBJ2-7, the full variable domain is GAGVSQTPSNKVTEKGKYVELRCDPISGHTALYWYRQSLGQGPEFLIYFQGTGAADDSGLPNDRFFAVRPEGSVSTLKIQRTERGDSAVYLCASSPSRLTSRSYSYEQYFGPGTRLTVT.